These 32 T cell receptor beta chains share one sample of origin, sequenced in a study of graft-versus-host responses after intestinal transplantation. Antigens of these TCRs are unknown. Profiling relied on immunoSEQ multiplex PCR, and the TCRdb table lists in-frame clones only, not all of them. The sample has about 120,000 clones, approximately 92% seen once; the top ten hold more than 0.095%. Sample: unstimulated CD4+ T cells sorted from spleen or lymph node cells, taken before intestinal transplant. These receptors were collected from a human donor who received an intestinal transplant.

V and J are TRBV28 and TRBJ2-2, with D possibly being TRBD2 (5 bases). The V end lost 6 bases, the J end lost 0 bases, and 20 bases lay between the germline ends. CDR1 is MDHEN, CDR2 SYDVKM, per germline. The CDR3 sequence is 18 residues long. The CDR3 coding sequence is TGTGCCAGCAGAGCACAAGAAGCGGAGTTCGCGAACACCGGGGAGCTGTTTTTT. Its translation: CASRAQEAEFANTGELFF.

CDR3 DNA: TGCGCCAGCAGCCAAGATGTTGTGGGGGAGGGCTCAGATACGCAGTATTTT. Its protein product is CASSQDVVGEGSDTQYF. The chain employs TRBV4-1 and TRBJ2-3; 7 positions match TRBD2. This CDR3 is 17 amino acids long. Trimming at V came to 0 bases and at J to 4 bases, leaving 10 bases not matched to a gene. From germline, CDR1 is MGHRA and CDR2 YSYEKL.

The rearrangement links TRBV5-6 to TRBJ2-1; D is undetermined. CDR1 is SGHDT and CDR2 is YYEEEE in the germline V gene. With 3 bases removed from V and 4 bases from J, the gap between germline ends came to 14 bases. The CDR3 runs to 15 residues. CDR3 protein: CASSSPSTVYNEQFF. The DNA for the CDR3 is TGTGCCAGCAGCTCGCCTAGTACGGTTTACAATGAGCAGTTCTTC.

The rearrangement joins TRBV29-1 to TRBJ2-7, with D uncertain. Germline V gives CDR1 SQVTM, CDR2 ANQGSEA. The CDR3 consists of 13 residues. Between the trimmed V and J ends, which lost 4 bases and 5 bases, there was a span of 15 bases. CDR3 coding DNA: TGCAGCGTTGCGACCGTGGATTCCCACGAGCAGTACTTC. Translating gives CSVATVDSHEQYF.

J is TRBJ2-3 and V is TRBV12-2; the table's D gene call, TRBD2, was not cross checked with the DNA. TRBV12-2 is a pseudogene segment. This CDR3 is 14 amino acids long. The CDR3 DNA reads as TGTGCAAGTCGCCCCCGGGACTTCACAGATACGCAGTATTTT. It codes for CASRPRDFTDTQYF.

The V call is TRBV7-9, the J call TRBJ2-2; the match to TRBD2 covers 14 bases. Trimming cost V 5 bases and J 6 bases; bases outside gene matches: 5. Germline V lookup: CDR1 SEHNR, CDR2 FQNEAQ (reference sequence). This CDR3 region has 16 residues. This CDR3 reads CASSTGLAGVSGELFF. The CDR3 coding sequence is TGTGCCAGCAGCACGGGACTAGCGGGAGTCTCCGGGGAGCTGTTTTTT.

The genes are TRBV4-1 and TRBJ1-2, with TRBD1 as a possible D gene (5 bases). Germline V lookup: CDR1 MGHRA, CDR2 YSYEKL. CDR3 length: 17 amino acids. V was clipped by 7 bases and J by 3 bases, with 24 bases between them. CDR3 in amino acids: CASNSPGRGQGDYGYTF. CDR3 DNA: TGCGCCAGCAACTCTCCGGGCAGAGGTCAGGGTGACTATGGCTACACCTTC.

This chain joins TRBV7-9 and TRBJ2-1, with 10 bases identical to TRBD2. V lost 8 bases and J lost 7; bases outside the gene matches: 23. There are 19 residues in the CDR3. Germline CDR1 is SEHNR and CDR2 is FQNEAQ (reference sequence). CDR3 in DNA: TGTGCCAGCGACCGACGCGACTGGAGCGGGAGGGCCTCGGGTAATGAGCAGTTCTTC. As protein: CASDRRDWSGRASGNEQFF.

The chain joins TRBV28 to TRBJ1-1; perhaps TRBD1 as D (5 bases). Germline V lookup: CDR1 MDHEN, CDR2 SYDVKM. Trimming left V 1 base short and J 1 base short, with 10 bases between. The CDR3 consists of 15 residues. The CDR3 is CASSLSGAQNTEAFF. The CDR3 region has the DNA TGTGCCAGCAGTTTATCTGGGGCTCAGAACACTGAAGCTTTCTTT. Together with reference TRBV28 and TRBJ1-1, the CDR3 gives the full variable domain: DVKVTQSSRYLVKRTGEKVFLECVQDMDHENMFWYRQDPGLGLRLIYFSYDVKMKEKGDIPEGYSVSREKKERFSLILESASTNQTSMYLCASSLSGAQNTEAFFGQGTRLTVV.

This chain connects TRBV5-6 to TRBJ2-1, with D possibly TRBD2 on 6 matching bases. Germline V lookup: CDR1 SGHDT, CDR2 YYEEEE. With 4 bases removed from V and 7 bases from J, the gap between germline ends came to 18 bases. The CDR3 has 15 residues. The CDR3 DNA is TGTGCCAGCAGCCTTAGACTAGTCCGCCCAAATGAGCAGTTCTTC. Protein: CASSLRLVRPNEQFF.

The chain joins TRBV5-1 to TRBJ2-2; possible D gene TRBD1, 5 bases. The CDR3 runs to 16 residues. V lost 0 bases and J 6 bases, leaving 15 bases between the germline ends. Germline V lookup: CDR1 SGHRS, CDR2 YFSETQ. DNA of the CDR3: TGCGCCAGCAGCTTGGCCAAGTTCTCAGGGCCCGGGGAGCTGTTTTTT. It codes for CASSLAKFSGPGELFF.

The chain is built from TRBV10-3 and TRBJ1-5, with no clear D. The CDR3 spans 14 residues. Trimming removed 10 bases from V and 0 bases from J, with 13 bases in between. Looked up from germline, CDR1 is ENHRY and CDR2 is SYGVKD. CDR3 DNA: TGTGCCACCGGTGGTTCCATTAGCAATCAGCCCCAGCATTTT. This sequence encodes CATGGSISNQPQHF.

The chain is built from TRBV9 and TRBJ2-3; tentative D call: TRBD2 (5 bases). The CDR3 has 15 amino acids. CDR1 SGDLS and CDR2 YYNGEE come from the germline V gene. Trimming cost V 7 bases and J 7 bases, with 22 bases left between them. This CDR3 reads CASSPRHERRNTQYF. The CDR3 DNA sequence: TGTGCCAGCTCCCCTAGGCACGAGCGGCGAAATACGCAGTATTTT.

V is TRBV12-5 and J is TRBJ2-1; 14 bases line up with TRBD2. Germline assignment: CDR1 LGHNT and CDR2 FRNRAP. The CDR3 length is 18 residues. V lost 6 bases to trimming and J lost 4 bases; unmatched junction nucleotides: 11. The chain's CDR3 is CASGPTSGRAWVYNEQFF. The CDR3 DNA reads TGTGCTAGTGGGCCGACTAGCGGGAGGGCCTGGGTATACAATGAGCAGTTCTTC.

V usage is TRBV6-5 and J usage is TRBJ2-7; D unresolved. The CDR3 runs 16 residues. Trimming shortened V by 2 bases and J by 0 bases, and 14 bases separated the two germline ends. CDR1 is MNHEY, CDR2 SVGAGI, per germline. CDR3 sequence reads: CASSYGSRRYSYEQYF. The CDR3 DNA reads TGTGCCAGCAGTTACGGTTCTCGGCGGTACTCCTACGAGCAGTACTTC.

V and J are TRBV11-2 and TRBJ2-7; D remains unclear. In germline, CDR1 is SGHAT, CDR2 FQNNGV. V lost 0 bases and J 8 bases, leaving 17 bases between the germline ends. CDR3 length equals 15 residues. CDR3 residues: CASSLDLNSLLKQYF. In DNA form, the CDR3 reads TGTGCCAGCAGCTTAGATCTGAACAGCCTTTTGAAGCAGTACTTC.

The V call is TRBV25-1, the J call TRBJ2-5; 9 bases agree with TRBD1. Trimming took 1 base from V and 7 from J; bases not matched to a gene: 16. CDR3 length equals 18 residues. The V gene's germline CDR1 is MGHDK and CDR2 SYGVNS. The CDR3 region is CASSESGQGRGVSGTQYF. Here the CDR3 DNA reads TGTGCCAGCAGTGAATCCGGACAGGGGAGGGGAGTGTCCGGGACCCAGTACTTC.

V usage is TRBV18 and J usage is TRBJ2-7, with 11 bases matching TRBD1. V trimming: 0 bases; J trimming: 5 bases; junction bases outside the gene matches: 3. CDR1 KGHSH and CDR2 LQKENI come from the germline V gene. The length of the CDR3 is 15 residues. The CDR3 spells CASSPPGQGAHEQYF. The CDR3 nucleotides read TGTGCCAGCTCACCACCTGGACAGGGGGCCCACGAGCAGTACTTC.

Here the CDR3 DNA reads TGTGCCAGCAGCTTAGGCAGGTACAATGAGCAGTTCTTC. It specifies CASSLGRYNEQFF. V and J are TRBV11-3 and TRBJ2-1; no clear D. The CDR3 spans 13 residues. V was shortened by 1 base and J by 4 bases, with 5 bases between the two germline ends. CDR1 and CDR2 from the germline V gene are SGHNT and YENEEA.

The chain carries TRBV6-5 and TRBJ2-1, with 11 bases matching TRBD1. Trimming took 11 bases from V and 7 from J; bases not matched to a gene: 13. Germline values: CDR1 MNHEY, CDR2 SVGAGI. The length of the CDR3 is 15 residues. CDR3 in amino acids: CAYSEWTGGLNEQFF. CDR3 bases: TGTGCCTACTCGGAATGGACAGGGGGCCTAAATGAGCAGTTCTTC.

The gene calls are TRBV18 and TRBJ1-1; D unclear. Between the trimmed V and J ends, which lost 3 bases and 10 bases, there was a span of 15 bases. Germline V gives CDR1 KGHSH, CDR2 LQKENI. The CDR3 length is 13 residues. CDR3: CASSPSESSPAFF. CDR3 sequence (DNA): TGTGCCAGCTCACCCTCCGAAAGTTCCCCAGCTTTCTTT.

The J gene is TRBJ1-4, the V gene TRBV9; a weak D match, TRBD1 (5 bases). CDR1 is SGDLS and CDR2 is YYNGEE in the germline V gene. V lost 4 bases and J lost 0, with 13 bases in between. The CDR3 consists of 16 residues. The CDR3 DNA reads as TGTGCCAGCAGCCCGGGTTGGGGGACAACTAATGAAAAACTGTTTTTT. As protein: CASSPGWGTTNEKLFF.

This chain links TRBV30 with TRBJ2-3; 8 bases match TRBD2. V shed 3 bases and J 1 base; nucleotides not matched to a gene: 0. CDR3 size: 13 residues. Germline assignment: CDR1 GTSNPN and CDR2 SVGIG (reference sequence). The CDR3 reads CAWRTSGTDTQYF. CDR3 in DNA: TGTGCCTGGAGGACTAGCGGCACAGATACGCAGTATTTT.

The chain combines TRBV6-1 with TRBJ1-2; tentatively, D is TRBD1 (5 bases). The CDR3 runs 12 residues. Germline loops: CDR1 MNHNS, CDR2 SASEGT. V lost 2 bases and J 4 bases, leaving 5 bases between the germline ends. CDR3 in amino acids: CASSEQGYGYTF. CDR3 DNA sequence: TGTGCCAGCAGTGAACAGGGCTATGGCTACACCTTC.

The chain employs TRBV10-3 and TRBJ2-3; D is ambiguous. With 3 bases removed from V and 3 bases from J, the gap between germline ends came to 7 bases. This CDR3 contains 13 residues. CDR1 and CDR2 (germline): ENHRY, SYGVKD. The CDR3 nucleotides are TGTGCCATCAGTGACGGTCGTACAGATACGCAGTATTTT. It is translated as CAISDGRTDTQYF.

DNA for the CDR3: TGTGCCAGCGGTGTCGACGGACCCCTTAACTTCTATGGCTACACCTTC. Its translation is CASGVDGPLNFYGYTF. J is TRBJ1-2 and V is TRBV5-6; D gene ambiguous. This CDR3 is built from 16 residues. CDR1 and CDR2 from the germline V gene are SGHDT and YYEEEE. The ends were cut back, 7 bases at V and 4 bases at J, with 23 bases in the middle.

This chain joins TRBV6-5 and TRBJ1-1; the D gene is possibly TRBD1 (6 bases). Trimming removed 2 bases from V and 10 bases from J, with 20 bases in between. The CDR3 length is 15 residues. Looked up from germline, CDR1 is MNHEY and CDR2 is SVGAGI. DNA of the CDR3: TGTGCCAGCAGTTACGACCCGGGGGGCGGTGGGGGAGCTTTCTTT. Protein product: CASSYDPGGGGGAFF.

This sequence joins TRBV7-9 and TRBJ2-6; TRBD1 or TRBD2 may be the D gene (5 bases each). There are 17 residues in the CDR3. Trimming took off 5 bases at V and 1 base at J, with 15 bases between the two ends. Germline CDR1 SEHNR, CDR2 FQNEAQ (reference sequence). CDR3 sequence reads: CASSPWGSPSGANVLTF. The CDR3 bases are TGTGCCAGCAGCCCATGGGGGAGCCCTTCTGGGGCCAACGTCCTGACTTTC.

For the CDR3, the DNA is TGTGCCAGCACAAGCGGGAGGGGCAATGAGCAGTTCTTC. It yields the protein CASTSGRGNEQFF. The chain employs TRBV2 and TRBJ2-1; 10 bases are shared with TRBD2. The germline V gene has CDR1 SNHLY and CDR2 FYNNEI. The CDR3 sequence is 13 residues long. V shed 7 bases, J shed 6 bases, and the junction held 3 bases outside the gene matches.

This clone was seen a few times. The V call is TRBV6-1, the J call TRBJ1-5; D might be TRBD1 (5 bases). Germline V lookup: CDR1 MNHNS, CDR2 SASEGT. This CDR3 is built from 14 residues. V lost 5 bases and J 2 bases, leaving 10 bases between the germline ends. CDR3 amino acids: CASSSRGGNQPQHF. The CDR3 nucleotides read TGTGCCAGCAGTTCCCGGGGGGGCAATCAGCCCCAGCATTTT.

This clone was seen once. This rearrangement joins TRBV7-3 to TRBJ2-5; possibly TRBD1 for D (5 bases). The germline CDR1 and CDR2 sequences are SGHTA and FQGTGA. V shed 4 bases and J shed 5 bases, with 17 bases lying between them. The CDR3 runs 15 residues. In DNA, the CDR3 is TGTGCCAGCAGCTCCCGTGTAGGGGCCCGGGAGACCCAGTACTTC. The encoded protein is CASSSRVGARETQYF.

The chain employs TRBV7-3 and TRBJ2-5; weak D call: TRBD2 (6 bases). Germline-derived CDR1 and CDR2 are SGHTA and FQGTGA. The ends were cut back, 2 bases at V and 1 base at J, with 11 bases in the middle. This CDR3 has 15 amino acids. CDR3 region: CASSLRGSSQETQYF. The CDR3 DNA reads TGTGCCAGCAGCTTACGGGGGTCTTCCCAAGAGACCCAGTACTTC.